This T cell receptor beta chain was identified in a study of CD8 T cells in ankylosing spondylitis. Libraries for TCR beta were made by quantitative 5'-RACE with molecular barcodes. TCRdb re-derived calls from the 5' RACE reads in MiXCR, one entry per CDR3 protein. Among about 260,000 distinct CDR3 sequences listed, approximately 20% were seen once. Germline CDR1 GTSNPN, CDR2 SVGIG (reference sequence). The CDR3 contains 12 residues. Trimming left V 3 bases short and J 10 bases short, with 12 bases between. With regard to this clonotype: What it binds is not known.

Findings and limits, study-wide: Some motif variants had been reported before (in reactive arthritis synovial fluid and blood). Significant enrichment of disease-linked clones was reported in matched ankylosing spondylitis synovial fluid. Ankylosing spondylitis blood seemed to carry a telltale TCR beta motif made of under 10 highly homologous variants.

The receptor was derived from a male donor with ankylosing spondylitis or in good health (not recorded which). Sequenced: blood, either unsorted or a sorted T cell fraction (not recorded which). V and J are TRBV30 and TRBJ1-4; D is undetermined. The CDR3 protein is CAWSRPPGKLFF. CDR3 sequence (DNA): TGTGCCTGGAGCCGGCCCCCGGGAAAACTGTTTTTT.